This T cell receptor (beta chain) was sequenced for a study of blood T cell repertoires in COVID-19. The sample holds one count of this clone. CDR1 is SGHAT, CDR2 FQNNGV, per germline. CDR3 length: 14 residues. V was cut by 1 base and J by 5 bases, with 6 bases left in between. The data were produced by immunoSEQ multiplex PCR, yet TCRdb's version contains in-frame clones alone and is incomplete. Of about 300,000 clones in the sample, 75% to 90% were seen once. The sequenced sample consisted of peripheral blood. This chain uses TRBV11-2 with TRBJ1-6; D call uncertain. The source of this sequence is a woman in her fifties or sixties with COVID-19, enrolled during active disease. The CDR3 DNA reads as TGTGCCAGCAGCTTAGCGGTCGATAATTCACCCCTCCACTTT. It translates to CASSLAVDNSPLHF.